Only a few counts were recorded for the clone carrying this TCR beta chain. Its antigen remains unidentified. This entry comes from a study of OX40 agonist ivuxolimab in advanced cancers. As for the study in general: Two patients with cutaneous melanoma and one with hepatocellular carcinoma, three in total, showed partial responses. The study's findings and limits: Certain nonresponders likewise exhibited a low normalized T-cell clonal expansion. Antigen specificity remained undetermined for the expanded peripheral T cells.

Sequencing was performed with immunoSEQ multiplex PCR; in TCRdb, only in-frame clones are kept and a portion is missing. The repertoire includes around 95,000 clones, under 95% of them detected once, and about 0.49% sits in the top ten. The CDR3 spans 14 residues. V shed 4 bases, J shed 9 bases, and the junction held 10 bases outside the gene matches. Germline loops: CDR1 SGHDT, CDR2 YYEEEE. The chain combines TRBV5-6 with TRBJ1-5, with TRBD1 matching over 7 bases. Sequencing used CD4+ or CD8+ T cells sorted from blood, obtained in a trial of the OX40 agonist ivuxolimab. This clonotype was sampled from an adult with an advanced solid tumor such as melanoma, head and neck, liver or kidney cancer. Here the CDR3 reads CASSNRQGDTPQHF. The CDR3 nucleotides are TGTGCCAGCAGCAATCGACAGGGTGATACGCCCCAGCATTTT.